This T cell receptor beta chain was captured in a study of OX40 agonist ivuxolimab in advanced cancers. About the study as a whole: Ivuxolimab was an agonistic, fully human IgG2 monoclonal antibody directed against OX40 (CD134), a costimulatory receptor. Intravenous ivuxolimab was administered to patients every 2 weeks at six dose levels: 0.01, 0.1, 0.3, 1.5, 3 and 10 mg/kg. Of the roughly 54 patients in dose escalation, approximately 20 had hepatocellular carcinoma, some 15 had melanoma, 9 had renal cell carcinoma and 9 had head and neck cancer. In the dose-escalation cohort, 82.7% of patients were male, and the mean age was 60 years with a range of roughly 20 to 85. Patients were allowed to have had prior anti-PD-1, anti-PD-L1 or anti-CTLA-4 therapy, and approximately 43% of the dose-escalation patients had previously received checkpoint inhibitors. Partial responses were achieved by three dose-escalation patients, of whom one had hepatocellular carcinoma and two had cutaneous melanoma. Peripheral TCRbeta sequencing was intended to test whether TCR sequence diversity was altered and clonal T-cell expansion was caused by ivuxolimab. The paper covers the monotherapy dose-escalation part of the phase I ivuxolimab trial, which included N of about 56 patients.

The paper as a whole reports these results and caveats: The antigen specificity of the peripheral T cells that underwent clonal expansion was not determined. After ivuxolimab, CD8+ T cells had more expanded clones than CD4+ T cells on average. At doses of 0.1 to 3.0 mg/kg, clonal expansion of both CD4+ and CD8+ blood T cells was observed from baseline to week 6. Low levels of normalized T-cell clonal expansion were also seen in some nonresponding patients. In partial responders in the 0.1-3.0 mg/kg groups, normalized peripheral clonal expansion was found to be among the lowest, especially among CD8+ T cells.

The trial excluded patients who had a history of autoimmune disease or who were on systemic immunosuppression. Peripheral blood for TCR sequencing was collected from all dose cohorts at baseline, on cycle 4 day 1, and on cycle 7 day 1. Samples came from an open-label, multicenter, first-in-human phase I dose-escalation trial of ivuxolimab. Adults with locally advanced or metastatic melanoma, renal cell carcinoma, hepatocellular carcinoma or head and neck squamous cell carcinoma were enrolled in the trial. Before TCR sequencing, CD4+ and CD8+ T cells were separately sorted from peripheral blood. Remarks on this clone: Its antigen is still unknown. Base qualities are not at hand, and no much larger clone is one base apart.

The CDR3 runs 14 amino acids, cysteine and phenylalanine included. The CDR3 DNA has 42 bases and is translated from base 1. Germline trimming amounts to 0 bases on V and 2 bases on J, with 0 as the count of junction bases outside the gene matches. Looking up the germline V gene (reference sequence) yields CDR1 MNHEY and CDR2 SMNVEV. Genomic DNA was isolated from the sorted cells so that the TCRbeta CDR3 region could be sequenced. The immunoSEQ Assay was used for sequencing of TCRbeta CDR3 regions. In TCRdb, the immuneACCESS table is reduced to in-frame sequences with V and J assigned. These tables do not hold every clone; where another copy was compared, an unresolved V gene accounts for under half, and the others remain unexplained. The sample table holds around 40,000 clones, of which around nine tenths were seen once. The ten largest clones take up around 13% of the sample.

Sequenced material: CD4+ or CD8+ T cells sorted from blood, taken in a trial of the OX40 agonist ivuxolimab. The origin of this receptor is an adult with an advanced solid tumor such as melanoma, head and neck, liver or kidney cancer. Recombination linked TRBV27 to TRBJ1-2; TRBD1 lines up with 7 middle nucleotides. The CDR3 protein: CASSLSDRNYGYTF. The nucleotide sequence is TGTGCCAGCAGTTTATCGGACAGGAACTATGGCTACACCTTC.